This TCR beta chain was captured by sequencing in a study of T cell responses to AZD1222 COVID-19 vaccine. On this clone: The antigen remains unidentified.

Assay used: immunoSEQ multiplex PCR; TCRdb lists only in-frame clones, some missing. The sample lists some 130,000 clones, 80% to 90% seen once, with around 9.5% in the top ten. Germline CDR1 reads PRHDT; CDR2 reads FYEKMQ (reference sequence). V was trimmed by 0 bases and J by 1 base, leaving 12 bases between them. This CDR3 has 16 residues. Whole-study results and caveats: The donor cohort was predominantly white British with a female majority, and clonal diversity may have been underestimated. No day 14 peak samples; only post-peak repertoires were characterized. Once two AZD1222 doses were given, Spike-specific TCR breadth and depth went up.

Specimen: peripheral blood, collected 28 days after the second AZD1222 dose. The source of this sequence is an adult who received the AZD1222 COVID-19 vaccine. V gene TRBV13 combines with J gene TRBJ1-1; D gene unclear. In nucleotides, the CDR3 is TGTGCCAGCAGCTTAGGGGACCGGGTTCCGAACACTGAAGCTTTCTTT. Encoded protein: CASSLGDRVPNTEAFF. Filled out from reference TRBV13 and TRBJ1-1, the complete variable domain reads AAGVIQSPRHLIKEKRETATLKCYPIPRHDTVYWYQQGPGQDPQFLISFYEKMQSDKGSIPDRFSAQQFSDYHSELNMSSLELGDSALYFCASSLGDRVPNTEAFFGQGTRLTVV.